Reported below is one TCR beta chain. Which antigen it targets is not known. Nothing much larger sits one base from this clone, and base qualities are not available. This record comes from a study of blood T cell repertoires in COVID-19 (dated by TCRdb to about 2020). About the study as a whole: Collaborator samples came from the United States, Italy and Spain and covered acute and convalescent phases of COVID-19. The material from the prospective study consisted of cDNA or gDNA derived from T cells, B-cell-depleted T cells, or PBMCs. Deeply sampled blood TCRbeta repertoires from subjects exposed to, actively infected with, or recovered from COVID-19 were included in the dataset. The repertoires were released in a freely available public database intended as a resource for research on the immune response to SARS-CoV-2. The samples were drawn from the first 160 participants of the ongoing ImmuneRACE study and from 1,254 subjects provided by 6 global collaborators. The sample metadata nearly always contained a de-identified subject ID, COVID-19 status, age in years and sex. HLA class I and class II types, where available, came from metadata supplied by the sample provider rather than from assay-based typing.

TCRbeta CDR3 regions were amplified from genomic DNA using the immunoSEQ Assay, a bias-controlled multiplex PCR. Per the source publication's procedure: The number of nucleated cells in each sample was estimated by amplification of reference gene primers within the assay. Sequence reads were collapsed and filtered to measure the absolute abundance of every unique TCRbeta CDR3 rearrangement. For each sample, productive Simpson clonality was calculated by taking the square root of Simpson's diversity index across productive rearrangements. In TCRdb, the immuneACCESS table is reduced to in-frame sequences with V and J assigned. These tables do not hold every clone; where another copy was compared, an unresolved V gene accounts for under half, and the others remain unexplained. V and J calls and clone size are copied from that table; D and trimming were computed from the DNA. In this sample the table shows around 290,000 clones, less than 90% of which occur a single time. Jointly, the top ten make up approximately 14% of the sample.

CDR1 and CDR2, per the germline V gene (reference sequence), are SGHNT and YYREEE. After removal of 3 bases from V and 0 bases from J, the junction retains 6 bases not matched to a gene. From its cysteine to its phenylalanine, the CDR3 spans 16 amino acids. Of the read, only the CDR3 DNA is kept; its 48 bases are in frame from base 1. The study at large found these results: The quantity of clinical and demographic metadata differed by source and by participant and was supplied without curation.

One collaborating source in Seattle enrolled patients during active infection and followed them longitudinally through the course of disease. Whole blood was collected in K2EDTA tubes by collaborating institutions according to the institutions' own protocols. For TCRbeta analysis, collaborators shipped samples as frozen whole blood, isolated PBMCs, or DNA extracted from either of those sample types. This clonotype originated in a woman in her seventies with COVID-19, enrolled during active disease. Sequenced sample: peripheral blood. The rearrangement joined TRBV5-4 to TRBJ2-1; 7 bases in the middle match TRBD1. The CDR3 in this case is CASSSGQDSSYNEQFF. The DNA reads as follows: TGTGCCAGCAGCTCCGGACAGGACAGCTCCTACAATGAGCAGTTCTTC.